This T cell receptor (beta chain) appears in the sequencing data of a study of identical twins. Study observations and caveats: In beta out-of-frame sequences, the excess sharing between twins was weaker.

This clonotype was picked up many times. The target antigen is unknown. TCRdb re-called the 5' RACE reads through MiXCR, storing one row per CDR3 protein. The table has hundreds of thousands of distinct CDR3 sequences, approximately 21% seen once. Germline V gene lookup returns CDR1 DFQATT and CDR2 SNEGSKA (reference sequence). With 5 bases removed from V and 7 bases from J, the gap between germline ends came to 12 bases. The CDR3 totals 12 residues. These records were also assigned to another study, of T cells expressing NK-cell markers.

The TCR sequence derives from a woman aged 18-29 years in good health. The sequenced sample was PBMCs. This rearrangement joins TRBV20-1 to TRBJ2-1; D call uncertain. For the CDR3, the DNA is TGCAGTGCTCCCTATAATTGGAATGAGCAGTTCTTC. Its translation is CSAPYNWNEQFF.